This T cell receptor beta chain was sequenced in a study of T cell responses to AZD1222 COVID-19 vaccine. Concerning this clone itself: Its antigen is not known.

Assay used: immunoSEQ multiplex PCR; TCRdb lists only in-frame clones, some missing. The profile shows 90,000 to 95,000 clones, about nine tenths of them singletons. Study outcomes and limitations: Dominant CD4 TCR responses targeted spike regions 160-218 and 743-854. Reports indicate that nearly half of spike-specific TCRs are directed at unmutated variant regions.

This sequence was found in an adult in good health. The sequencing here drew on peripheral blood, taken on day 0 of AZD1222 vaccination.

CDR3 DNA: TGTGCCAGCAGCTTAAGGGCGGGGGGCGGAGAAGAGACCCAGTACTTC. Encoded protein: CASSLRAGGGEETQYF. V usage is TRBV7-9 and J usage is TRBJ2-5; TRBD2 matches at 8 bases. CDR3 length: 16 residues. Per germline, CDR1 SEHNR and CDR2 FQNEAQ (reference sequence). J was trimmed by 3 bases and V by 2 bases; bases with no gene match: 8.